A selection of T cell receptor beta chains follows, all from one sample in a study of blood T cell repertoires in COVID-19. Method: immunoSEQ multiplex PCR; TCRdb's copy keeps in-frame clones and lacks some. The table shows under 150,000 clones, with roughly 90% occurring only once. The sequenced sample was peripheral blood. These receptors were collected from a man aged 65 to 85 with active COVID-19. CDR3s include the opening cysteine and the closing phenylalanine or tryptophan. Fields, in order: D gene, J gene, V gene, clone size, CDR3 DNA, CDR3 protein. The D gene is left open where the match is weak. Clone size is stated in some rows and not others, as once, few, many or a class when expanded.

d_gene: TRBD1
j_gene: TRBJ2-2
v_gene: TRBV9
abundance: NA
CDR3nt: TGTGCCAGCAGCTTACAGGGGATGTTAGGGGAGCTGTTTTTT
CDR3aa: CASSLQGMLGELFF

d_gene: NA
j_gene: TRBJ2-3
v_gene: TRBV29-1
abundance: once
CDR3nt: TGCAGCATCGAAGGGTCCCAGGCCGGTCTGGGCACAGATACGCAGTATTTT
CDR3aa: CSIEGSQAGLGTDTQYF

d_gene: NA
j_gene: TRBJ2-1
v_gene: TRBV7-6
abundance: once
CDR3nt: TGTGCCAGCAGCTTTCCTATGGGGGGAGCTTTAAATGAGCAGTTCTTC
CDR3aa: CASSFPMGGALNEQFF

d_gene: NA
j_gene: TRBJ1-3
v_gene: TRBV30
abundance: few
CDR3nt: TGTGCCTGGAACGCCCGGAACGGGAACACCATATATTTT
CDR3aa: CAWNARNGNTIYF

d_gene: TRBD2
j_gene: TRBJ2-1
v_gene: TRBV27
abundance: NA
CDR3nt: TGTGCCAGCACCCCCGGAACTAGCGGGAGGACTGAGCAGTTCTTC
CDR3aa: CASTPGTSGRTEQFF

d_gene: NA
j_gene: TRBJ1-5
v_gene: TRBV11-2
abundance: NA
CDR3nt: TGTGCCAGCAGCTCCACGACGGGAAATCAGCCCCAGCATTTT
CDR3aa: CASSSTTGNQPQHF

d_gene: NA
j_gene: TRBJ1-4
v_gene: TRBV7-9
abundance: once
CDR3nt: TGTGCCAGCAGCTTAGAGGCGGTTGAGGTGGAAAAACTGTTTTTT
CDR3aa: CASSLEAVEVEKLFF

d_gene: TRBD1
j_gene: TRBJ2-2
v_gene: TRBV5-1
abundance: NA
CDR3nt: TGCGCCAGCAGCCGAGGCGGGGACAGGGTGCCCGGGGAGCTGTTTTTT
CDR3aa: CASSRGGDRVPGELFF

d_gene: TRBD1
j_gene: TRBJ1-6
v_gene: TRBV28
abundance: NA
CDR3nt: TGTGCCAGCAGTGGGGACAGGGGTCGAAATTCACCCCTCCACTTT
CDR3aa: CASSGDRGRNSPLHF

d_gene: NA
j_gene: TRBJ2-5
v_gene: TRBV28
abundance: once
CDR3nt: TGTGCCAGCAGTTTATGGGGCACCCAAGAGACCCAGTACTTC
CDR3aa: CASSLWGTQETQYF

d_gene: TRBD2
j_gene: TRBJ2-1
v_gene: TRBV6-4
abundance: NA
CDR3nt: TGTGCCAGCAGTAGGACTAGCGGGGGGAGCTCCTACAATGAGCAGTTCTTC
CDR3aa: CASSRTSGGSSYNEQFF

d_gene: TRBD2
j_gene: TRBJ2-3
v_gene: TRBV6-5
abundance: NA
CDR3nt: TGTGCCAGCAGCCCGGGGGGACGGAGCACAGATACGCAGTATTTT
CDR3aa: CASSPGGRSTDTQYF

d_gene: TRBD2
j_gene: TRBJ2-5
v_gene: TRBV11-3
abundance: NA
CDR3nt: TGTGCCAGCAGCTTAGCGGGAGGGGGAGAGACCCAGTACTTC
CDR3aa: CASSLAGGGETQYF

d_gene: NA
j_gene: TRBJ2-1
v_gene: TRBV27
abundance: NA
CDR3nt: TGTGCCACAGGCTACAATGAGCAGTTCTTC
CDR3aa: CATGYNEQFF

d_gene: TRBD2
j_gene: TRBJ2-7
v_gene: TRBV27
abundance: NA
CDR3nt: TGTGCCAGCAGCCAAGCGGGAGGCCTCTACGAGCAGTACTTC
CDR3aa: CASSQAGGLYEQYF

d_gene: TRBD1
j_gene: TRBJ2-2
v_gene: TRBV24-1
abundance: NA
CDR3nt: TGTGCCACCAGTTTCGGGACAGGCCCCACCGGGGAGCTGTTTTTT
CDR3aa: CATSFGTGPTGELFF

d_gene: TRBD2
j_gene: TRBJ2-1
v_gene: TRBV7-6
abundance: NA
CDR3nt: TGTGCCAGCAGCTCGCAGACTAGCGGGAGGGCGGGCAATGAGCAGTTCTTC
CDR3aa: CASSSQTSGRAGNEQFF

d_gene: NA
j_gene: TRBJ2-5
v_gene: TRBV2
abundance: once
CDR3nt: TGTGCCAGCAGTGAAGGGTTAGGGACAATCCAAGAGACCCAGTACTTC
CDR3aa: CASSEGLGTIQETQYF

d_gene: TRBD1
j_gene: TRBJ1-6
v_gene: TRBV5-1
abundance: few
CDR3nt: TGCGCCAGCAGCTCGACAGGGGAATATTCACCCCTCCACTTT
CDR3aa: CASSSTGEYSPLHF

d_gene: NA
j_gene: TRBJ2-7
v_gene: TRBV16
abundance: NA
CDR3nt: TGTGCCAGCAGCCAATCCGCCAAGGGGCTGAGGCAGTACTTC
CDR3aa: CASSQSAKGLRQYF

d_gene: NA
j_gene: TRBJ2-2
v_gene: TRBV25-1
abundance: NA
CDR3nt: TGTGCCAGCAGTGAACACGGGATGGGAGCGAACACCGGGGAGCTGTTTTTT
CDR3aa: CASSEHGMGANTGELFF

d_gene: NA
j_gene: TRBJ1-5
v_gene: TRBV28
abundance: NA
CDR3nt: TGTGCCAGCAGCTGGCGGGGAGGGGACAATCAGCCCCAGCATTTT
CDR3aa: CASSWRGGDNQPQHF

d_gene: NA
j_gene: TRBJ1-1
v_gene: TRBV6-5
abundance: NA
CDR3nt: TGTGCCAGCAGCAACTCTCAGGGTTTCCCTGAAGCTTTCTTT
CDR3aa: CASSNSQGFPEAFF

d_gene: NA
j_gene: TRBJ1-4
v_gene: TRBV18
abundance: NA
CDR3nt: TGTGCCAGCTCACCAAGGAGGTTTAGTGAAAAACTGTTTTTT
CDR3aa: CASSPRRFSEKLFF

d_gene: NA
j_gene: TRBJ1-5
v_gene: TRBV28
abundance: NA
CDR3nt: TGTGCCAGCAGTTTAAATCCTATTAGCAATCAGCCCCAGCATTTT
CDR3aa: CASSLNPISNQPQHF

d_gene: NA
j_gene: TRBJ1-6
v_gene: TRBV5-1
abundance: NA
CDR3nt: TGCGCCAGCAGCTTGGGGGAGACAGCGGGGTCACCCCTCCACTTT
CDR3aa: CASSLGETAGSPLHF

d_gene: TRBD1
j_gene: TRBJ2-5
v_gene: TRBV7-8
abundance: NA
CDR3nt: TGTGCCAGCAGCACCTATCCCGGGACAGGGAGGGAGACCCAGTACTTC
CDR3aa: CASSTYPGTGRETQYF

d_gene: TRBD2
j_gene: TRBJ2-5
v_gene: TRBV12-3/TRBV12-4
abundance: NA
CDR3nt: TGTGCCAGCAGTAAACGGGAGGGGGAGACCCAGTACTTC
CDR3aa: CASSKREGETQYF

d_gene: NA
j_gene: TRBJ2-1
v_gene: TRBV28
abundance: NA
CDR3nt: TGTGCCGGGAGCGGAGAATACAATGAGCAGTTCTTC
CDR3aa: CAGSGEYNEQFF

d_gene: NA
j_gene: TRBJ2-1
v_gene: TRBV11-2
abundance: NA
CDR3nt: TGTGCCAGCAGCTTAAGCCGATACAATGAGCAGTTCTTC
CDR3aa: CASSLSRYNEQFF

d_gene: TRBD2
j_gene: TRBJ2-3
v_gene: TRBV29-1
abundance: NA
CDR3nt: TGCAGCGCCCGGGGGGGCAGTTACACAGATACGCAGTATTTT
CDR3aa: CSARGGSYTDTQYF

d_gene: NA
j_gene: TRBJ1-1
v_gene: TRBV5-5
abundance: once
CDR3nt: TGTGCCAGCAGCTTGACAGGGACCACTGAAGCTTTCTTT
CDR3aa: CASSLTGTTEAFF

d_gene: NA
j_gene: TRBJ1-1
v_gene: TRBV6-5
abundance: NA
CDR3nt: TGTGCCAGCAGTTACGGGCGGGGAAGGTCTGAAGCTTTCTTT
CDR3aa: CASSYGRGRSEAFF

d_gene: NA
j_gene: TRBJ2-2
v_gene: TRBV7-2
abundance: NA
CDR3nt: TGTGCCAGCAGCAAACGCGCCGGTCAGAACACCGGGGAGCTGTTTTTT
CDR3aa: CASSKRAGQNTGELFF

d_gene: TRBD1
j_gene: TRBJ1-4
v_gene: TRBV27
abundance: NA
CDR3nt: TGTGCCAGCAGCCCACAGGGGCGGGCTAATGAAAAACTGTTTTTT
CDR3aa: CASSPQGRANEKLFF

d_gene: TRBD2
j_gene: TRBJ2-1
v_gene: TRBV7-2
abundance: NA
CDR3nt: TGTGCCAGCAGCTTAGTGCCTAGCGGGAGTCAGCAGTTCTTC
CDR3aa: CASSLVPSGSQQFF

d_gene: TRBD2
j_gene: TRBJ2-3
v_gene: TRBV24-1
abundance: NA
CDR3nt: TGTGCCACCAGATCCTCGGCGGGAGACGTGACAGATACGCAGTATTTT
CDR3aa: CATRSSAGDVTDTQYF

d_gene: TRBD1
j_gene: TRBJ2-5
v_gene: TRBV15
abundance: NA
CDR3nt: TGTGCCACCAGCAGAGATGAGGGGGCTGCACCCGGGGAGACCCAGTACTTC
CDR3aa: CATSRDEGAAPGETQYF

d_gene: NA
j_gene: TRBJ2-2
v_gene: TRBV28
abundance: NA
CDR3nt: TGTGCCAGCAAGGTAGCGGTAAACACCGGGGAGCTGTTTTTT
CDR3aa: CASKVAVNTGELFF

d_gene: NA
j_gene: TRBJ1-6
v_gene: TRBV18
abundance: few
CDR3nt: TGTGCCAGCTCACCGGTCAAAGGGAGCTCCTATAATTCACCCCTCCACTTT
CDR3aa: CASSPVKGSSYNSPLHF

d_gene: NA
j_gene: TRBJ2-7
v_gene: TRBV30
abundance: NA
CDR3nt: TGTGCCTGGAGTGTAGAGAGGGAGCAGTACTTC
CDR3aa: CAWSVEREQYF

d_gene: NA
j_gene: TRBJ2-1
v_gene: TRBV28
abundance: NA
CDR3nt: TGTGCCAGCAGCGCTAGCGACTACAATGAGCAGTTCTTC
CDR3aa: CASSASDYNEQFF

d_gene: NA
j_gene: TRBJ2-7
v_gene: TRBV12-5
abundance: NA
CDR3nt: TGTGCTAGTGGTTTGTCATCCTCCTACGAGCAGTACTTC
CDR3aa: CASGLSSSYEQYF

d_gene: TRBD1
j_gene: TRBJ1-1
v_gene: TRBV30
abundance: NA
CDR3nt: TGTGCCTGGATGGCAGGGGGGTGGAACACTGAAGCTTTCTTT
CDR3aa: CAWMAGGWNTEAFF

d_gene: TRBD1
j_gene: TRBJ2-2
v_gene: TRBV5-1
abundance: NA
CDR3nt: TGCGCCAGCAGCGTCCGACAGGGGGAGGGCGGGGAGCTGTTTTTT
CDR3aa: CASSVRQGEGGELFF

d_gene: NA
j_gene: TRBJ2-7
v_gene: TRBV15
abundance: NA
CDR3nt: TGTGCCACCTCTCTGGACAGATCCTACGAGCAGTACTTC
CDR3aa: CATSLDRSYEQYF

d_gene: NA
j_gene: TRBJ2-6
v_gene: TRBV7-6
abundance: NA
CDR3nt: TGTGCCAGCAGCCCAGGACACATAGCTTCTGGGGCCAACGTCCTGACTTTC
CDR3aa: CASSPGHIASGANVLTF

d_gene: NA
j_gene: TRBJ2-4
v_gene: TRBV7-8
abundance: NA
CDR3nt: TGTGCCAGCAGCTCGCAGGGCCTCGCGCTAGCCAAAAACATTCAGTACTTC
CDR3aa: CASSSQGLALAKNIQYF

d_gene: TRBD1
j_gene: TRBJ2-3
v_gene: TRBV9
abundance: NA
CDR3nt: TGTGCCAGCAGCATCACCGGGACAGGGGTAACAGATACGCAGTATTTT
CDR3aa: CASSITGTGVTDTQYF

d_gene: NA
j_gene: TRBJ1-4
v_gene: TRBV5-4
abundance: NA
CDR3nt: TGTGCCAGCAGCTTGGACCGTCGGGATGAAAAACTGTTTTTT
CDR3aa: CASSLDRRDEKLFF

d_gene: NA
j_gene: TRBJ1-5
v_gene: TRBV28
abundance: NA
CDR3nt: TGTGCCAGCAGTGCCGGGACTGTTCATCAGCCCCAGCATTTT
CDR3aa: CASSAGTVHQPQHF

d_gene: NA
j_gene: TRBJ2-1
v_gene: TRBV5-1
abundance: NA
CDR3nt: TGCGCCAGCAGCTTGGAAGGGGGTGATGAGCAGTTCTTC
CDR3aa: CASSLEGGDEQFF

d_gene: NA
j_gene: TRBJ1-5
v_gene: TRBV5-6
abundance: NA
CDR3nt: TGTGCCAGCAGCTCGCGACAGACTAATCAGCCCCAGCATTTT
CDR3aa: CASSSRQTNQPQHF

d_gene: TRBD1
j_gene: TRBJ2-2
v_gene: TRBV4-2
abundance: few
CDR3nt: TGTGCCAGCAGCCAAGCGGGACAGTCCACCGGGGAGCTGTTTTTT
CDR3aa: CASSQAGQSTGELFF

d_gene: TRBD1
j_gene: TRBJ2-2
v_gene: TRBV7-2
abundance: NA
CDR3nt: TGTGCCAGCAGCCGGGACAGGCCCACCGGGGAGCTGTTTTTT
CDR3aa: CASSRDRPTGELFF